This TCR beta chain was recorded in a study of human T cells and chemical hapten exposure. Overall study: Affected patients, primarily female, had alopecia areata, totalis or universalis. The study, taken as a whole, reports: Counts of expanded TCRs (at PT1) showed a positive correlation with patch test score. With regard to DPC sensitization, TCRs above 1 in 1000 frequency did not change.

This clonotype was recorded at least ten times. Its antigen remains unidentified. In TCRdb, the RACE reads were re-called with MiXCR into one record per CDR3 protein. The sample lists roughly 90,000 distinct CDR3 sequences, approximately 11% seen once, with about 1% in the top ten. The CDR3 length is 8 residues. Stated time point: patch test 3, about 24 weeks after DPC sensitization. Treatment: therapeutic diphenylcyclopropenone sensitization with weekly scalp DPC. The chain has TRBV21-1 and TRBJ2-4. TRBV21-1 is annotated as a pseudogene. The TCR originated in a woman under 40 with alopecia areata. Some clones in this sample may be carry-over from other donors' samples. The material sequenced was whole blood, taken in connection with sensitization to the hapten diphenylcyclopropenone (DPC). CDR3 sequence: CASSRVYF. Written as DNA, the CDR3 is TGTGCCAGCAGCAGGGTGTACTTC.